This T cell receptor beta chain was observed in a study of CD8 T cells in ankylosing spondylitis. Findings and limits, study-wide: Ankylosing spondylitis blood appeared to carry a characteristic TCR beta motif of roughly eight highly homologous variants.

The germline CDR1 and CDR2 sequences are SQVTM and ANQGSEA. The CDR3 runs to 12 residues. V shed 6 bases, J shed 3 bases, and the junction held 2 bases outside the gene matches. TCRdb passed the 5' RACE reads through MiXCR, listing each CDR3 protein once. The sample has about 220,000 distinct CDR3 sequences, around 20% seen once. As for this clonotype: No antigen is known for it.

The chain combines TRBV29-1 with TRBJ2-3, with 8 bases aligning to TRBD1. Sequenced material: blood, either unsorted or a sorted T cell fraction (not recorded which). The TCR originated in a male donor with ankylosing spondylitis. CDR3 residues: CSVRQGTDTQYF. CDR3 DNA: TGCAGCGTGCGACAGGGGACAGATACGCAGTATTTT.